Below are 7 T cell receptor beta chains sequenced from a single sample in a study of blood T cell repertoires in COVID-19. Method: immunoSEQ multiplex PCR; TCRdb's copy keeps in-frame clones and lacks some. This table has approximately 63,000 clones, 80% to 90% appearing once. Specimen: peripheral blood. The receptors shown here come from a woman of 80 years or more with active COVID-19.

The gene calls are TRBV25-1 and TRBJ2-7, with D possibly being TRBD2 (6 bases). The CDR3 has 15 amino acids. Deletions cut 3 bases from V and 4 bases from J, with 16 bases between. Germline V gene lookup returns CDR1 MGHDK and CDR2 SYGVNS. CDR3 protein: CASSESQGGSYEQYF. In DNA form, the CDR3 reads TGTGCCAGCAGTGAGTCGCAGGGAGGATCTTACGAGCAGTACTTC.

The chain links TRBV29-1 to TRBJ2-3, with D perhaps matching TRBD1 (5 bases). Germline loops: CDR1 SQVTM, CDR2 ANQGSEA. The CDR3 is 14 residues long. V dropped 4 bases and J dropped 3 bases, with 14 bases sitting between them. The CDR3, as DNA: TGCAGCGTTGCCCAGGGAATGAGGACAGATACGCAGTATTTT. Protein sequence: CSVAQGMRTDTQYF.

The count of this clone is one. The chain couples TRBV24-1 to TRBJ2-3; 8 bases agree with TRBD2. Germline trimming cut 5 bases from V and 5 bases from J; bases unmatched to any gene: 8. The CDR3 runs 15 residues. From germline, CDR1 is KGHDR and CDR2 SFDVKD. CDR3 sequence (DNA): TGTGCCACCAGTGGGATTAGCGGGGCTGGAGATACGCAGTATTTT. Its protein is CATSGISGAGDTQYF.

The chain couples TRBV30 to TRBJ2-7; 8 nucleotides agree with TRBD1. V lost 2 bases and J lost 2; bases outside the gene matches: 8. The V gene's germline CDR1 is GTSNPN and CDR2 SVGIG (reference sequence). The CDR3 runs to 15 residues. The CDR3 is CAWSRQGLKTYEQYF. Here the CDR3 DNA reads TGTGCCTGGAGTAGACAGGGGCTAAAGACCTACGAGCAGTACTTC.

The rearrangement joins TRBV2 to TRBJ1-1; TRBD1 is a possible D gene (6 bases). The CDR3 is 12 amino acids. Trimming shortened V by 6 bases and J by 4 bases, and 9 bases separated the two germline ends. Germline V gene sequence: CDR1 SNHLY, CDR2 FYNNEI. CDR3 bases: TGTGCCAGCAGAGGGGGGGGCACTGAAGCTTTCTTT. Amino acids: CASRGGGTEAFF.

The CDR3 bases are TGCAGTGTTCTCGAAGGGGGTGAAGCTTTCTTT. It encodes CSVLEGGEAFF. The V gene is TRBV20-1, the J gene TRBJ1-1; a weak D match, TRBD1 (6 bases). CDR1 and CDR2 (germline): DFQATT, SNEGSKA (reference sequence). V was pared by 7 bases and J by 7 bases, with 13 bases between. The CDR3 covers 11 residues.

CDR3 amino acids: CASSVDGTFLSPLHF. The CDR3 region has the DNA TGTGCCAGCAGTGTGGACGGGACTTTTCTTTCACCCCTCCACTTT. The chain carries TRBV7-3 and TRBJ1-6; D is possibly TRBD1 (5 bases). The V gene lost 6 bases and the J gene lost 9 bases, with 18 bases spanning the gap. Germline values: CDR1 SGHTA, CDR2 FQGTGA. The CDR3 loop spans 15 amino acids.